Following are 10 T cell receptor beta chains from one sample sequenced in a study of T cells expressing NK-cell markers. TCRdb reprocessed the 5' RACE reads; each CDR3 protein has one entry and no DNA is given. The sample includes about 160,000 distinct CDR3 sequences. Sequences were obtained from blood T cells: a sorted CD56 or NKG2C T cell subset, CD4+ or CD8+ T cells, or bulk PBMC T cells (not recorded which). Source of these receptors: a man between 18 and 69 years old in good health.

The chain has TRBV9 and TRBJ2-2; TCRdb's D call, TRBD1, is unchecked because there is no DNA. This CDR3 contains 15 residues. Germline CDR1 is SGDLS and CDR2 is YYNGEE. The CDR3 protein is CASSASGTKTGELFF.

The chain has TRBV6-1 and TRBJ2-5; TCRdb selects TRBD2, and the lack of DNA leaves this call unchecked. This CDR3 spans 14 amino acids. The germline V gene has CDR1 MNHNS and CDR2 SASEGT. The CDR3 loop reads CASSENWGLETQYF.

The chain is built from TRBV4-1 and TRBJ2-2; TCRdb indicates TRBD2, and absent DNA this call remains unverified. The CDR3 runs 16 residues. Germline V gene lookup returns CDR1 MGHRA and CDR2 YSYEKL. The CDR3 spells CASSQVAGGHTGELFF.

This chain joins TRBV28 and TRBJ2-1; TCRdb's D gene call, TRBD2, goes unchecked for lack of DNA. CDR3 size: 16 residues. Germline V CDR1 and CDR2: MDHEN, SYDVKM. The CDR3 here is CASSDSGLVGFDEQFF.

The CDR3 region is CASSAELGKLYEQYF. The chain combines TRBV6-1 with TRBJ2-7. The CDR3 has 15 residues. From germline, CDR1 is MNHNS and CDR2 SASEGT.

V and J are TRBV19 and TRBJ2-5; TCRdb gives TRBD1 as the D gene, but with no DNA this cannot be confirmed. Germline CDR1 and CDR2: LNHDA and SQIVND (reference sequence). This CDR3 region has 12 residues. The CDR3 loop reads CATGDYQETQYF.

The V and J genes are TRBV5-1 and TRBJ2-5; TCRdb's D call, TRBD1, is unchecked because there is no DNA. CDR1 and CDR2 from the germline V gene are SGHRS and YFSETQ. The CDR3 has 16 amino acids. The CDR3 sequence: CASSTETGPGRETQYF.

The rearrangement uses TRBV12-3 or TRBV12-4 and TRBJ1-1; TCRdb's D gene call, TRBD1, goes unchecked for lack of DNA. The CDR3 extends over 11 amino acids. CDR3 protein: CATNGAGGAFF.

The chain is built from TRBV6-5 and TRBJ2-2. CDR3 length: 14 residues. Germline V gene data show CDR1 as MNHEY and CDR2 as SVGAGI. The chain's CDR3 is CASSYGSEHRELFF.

The V and J genes are TRBV5-1 and TRBJ2-7; the TRBD1 assignment by TCRdb is unverifiable without DNA. Germline CDR1 SGHRS, CDR2 YFSETQ. CDR3 size: 13 residues. CDR3 sequence: CASSPRGDYEQYF.